A single sample gave rise to the 24 T cell receptor beta chains below, sequenced in a study of cytomegalovirus exposure and HLA in healthy donors (dated 2017 in TCRdb). Library creation used the immunoSEQ multiplex PCR assay. The multiplex PCR relied on a mix of 60 forward primers for TCR Vbeta segments and 13 reverse primers for TCR Jbeta segments. The immuneACCESS repertoire file appears here via TCRdb, limited to in-frame rearrangements. These files lack a portion of the clones; in checked studies, under half of the deficit traces to unresolved V genes, and the cause of the others is not known. Recorded for this sample are some 130,000 clones; 80% of them occurred a single time. The ten top clones hold approximately 4.3% of the sample. The sequencing sample was made of PBMCs. Source of these receptors: a man younger than 45 in good health.

J is TRBJ1-1 and V is TRBV6-5, with TRBD1 identical over 9 bases. The ends lost 2 bases at V and 3 bases at J; junction bases unmatched: 4. This CDR3 is 15 amino acids long. Germline V gives CDR1 MNHEY, CDR2 SVGAGI. The CDR3, as DNA: TGTGCCAGCAGTTACGGACAGGGGCAGGACACTGAAGCTTTCTTT. Protein sequence: CASSYGQGQDTEAFF.

About this clone itself: Other DNA sequences from this sample encode an identical CDR3 as well. V and J are TRBV5-4 and TRBJ2-3; D uncertain. V shed 0 bases and J shed 1 base, with 6 bases lying between them. Germline CDR1 is SGHNT and CDR2 is YYREEE (reference sequence). CDR3 length: 14 amino acids. The CDR3 bases are TGTGCCAGCAGCTTGGGCCGGGGCACAGATACGCAGTATTTT. This translates into CASSLGRGTDTQYF. The variable domain in full, with the rest retrieved from reference TRBV5-4 and TRBJ2-3, is ETGVTQSPTHLIKTRGQQVTLRCSSQSGHNTVSWYQQALGQGPQFIFQYYREEENGRGNFPPRFSGLQFPNYSSELNVNALELDDSALYLCASSLGRGTDTQYFGPGTRLTVL.

The chain combines TRBV15 with TRBJ1-1, with no clear D. Trimming took off 3 bases at V and 4 bases at J, with 9 bases between the two ends. Germline CDR1 and CDR2: LNHNV and YYDKDF (reference sequence). The CDR3 runs to 13 residues. The CDR3 is CATSRIHPTEAFF. Here the CDR3 DNA reads TGTGCCACCAGCAGGATACACCCCACTGAAGCTTTCTTT.

The chain couples TRBV19 to TRBJ2-1, with D perhaps matching TRBD2 (7 bases). V dropped 7 bases and J dropped 5 bases, with 15 bases sitting between them. Germline V gene sequence: CDR1 LNHDA, CDR2 SQIVND (reference sequence). The CDR3 length is 14 residues. This chain's CDR3 is CASTMGGANNEQFF. The CDR3 nucleotides are TGTGCCAGTACCATGGGGGGGGCCAACAATGAGCAGTTCTTC.

The chain employs TRBV28 and TRBJ2-7; D may be TRBD2 (5 bases). The CDR3 is 15 amino acids. Germline V gives CDR1 MDHEN, CDR2 SYDVKM. V was trimmed by 7 bases and J by 3 bases, leaving 19 bases between them. CDR3 in DNA: TGTGCCAGCAAAGCATCCCAAAGCGGTGGCTACGAGCAGTACTTC. Amino acids: CASKASQSGGYEQYF.

This clone was observed a handful of times. The gene calls are TRBV6-1 and TRBJ1-3; D might be TRBD1 (6 bases). Germline V gives CDR1 MNHNS, CDR2 SASEGT. The CDR3 consists of 15 residues. Trimming left V 3 bases short and J 1 base short, with 10 bases between. This chain's CDR3 is CASSEEGGSGNTIYF. CDR3 sequence (DNA): TGTGCCAGCAGTGAGGAGGGGGGGTCTGGAAACACCATATATTTT.

The chain links TRBV7-8 to TRBJ2-7; the match to TRBD2 covers 8 bases. Germline CDR1 reads SGHVS; CDR2 reads FQNEAQ. This CDR3 has 15 amino acids. Trimming removed 6 bases from V and 9 bases from J; junction bases left unmatched: 16. The CDR3 loop reads CASRPTSGGIGRQYF. The DNA for the CDR3 is TGTGCCAGCAGACCAACTAGCGGAGGGATTGGAAGGCAGTACTTC.

This rearrangement joins TRBV15 to TRBJ2-7; 9 bases align to TRBD2. The V and J ends lost 5 bases and 4 bases, in that order; junction bases with no gene match: 9. Germline V gene lookup returns CDR1 LNHNV and CDR2 YYDKDF (reference sequence). This CDR3 comprises 15 residues. The CDR3 here is CATSWPSSGSYEQYF. The CDR3 region has the DNA TGTGCCACCAGCTGGCCCAGTAGCGGGAGTTACGAGCAGTACTTC. Looking up the rest from reference TRBV15 and TRBJ2-7 gives the full variable domain: DAMVIQNPRYQVTQFGKPVTLSCSQTLNHNVMYWYQQKSSQAPKLLFHYYDKDFNNEADTPDNFQSRRPNTSFCFLDIRSPGLGDTAMYLCATSWPSSGSYEQYFGPGTRLTVT.

J is TRBJ1-4 and V is TRBV27; D is undetermined. The V end lost 2 bases, the J end lost 0 bases, and 7 bases lay between the germline ends. The CDR3 spans 15 residues. CDR1 and CDR2 (germline): MNHEY, SMNVEV (reference sequence). The CDR3 DNA is TGTGCCAGCAGTTTAGTGGGCGCAACTAATGAAAAACTGTTTTTT. Translation gives CASSLVGATNEKLFF.

This chain links TRBV18 with TRBJ2-1; 10 nucleotides agree with TRBD1. J was trimmed by 6 bases and V by 3 bases; bases with no gene match: 2. In germline, CDR1 is KGHSH, CDR2 LQKENI. The length of the CDR3 is 14 residues. The DNA of the CDR3 is TGTGCCAGCTCACCGGACAGGGGGGGCAATGAGCAGTTCTTC. This codes for CASSPDRGGNEQFF.

This clone was observed a few times. CDR3 amino acids: CASSRLREQFF. The CDR3 region has the DNA TGTGCCAGCAGCCGGTTGCGAGAGCAGTTCTTC. The chain joins TRBV5-4 to TRBJ2-1; D gene uncertain. V was trimmed by 4 bases and J by 10 bases, leaving 9 bases between them. There are 11 residues in the CDR3. Germline V gives CDR1 SGHNT, CDR2 YYREEE (reference sequence).

The V and J genes are TRBV10-3 and TRBJ2-1; TRBD2 matches at 7 bases. The CDR3 runs to 15 residues. V was clipped by 4 bases and J by 8 bases; unmatched bases: 11. Germline V gene sequence: CDR1 ENHRY, CDR2 SYGVKD. DNA of the CDR3: TGTGCCATCAGTGGTTTAGCGGGTCCTGGGGATGAGCAGTTCTTC. This gives the protein CAISGLAGPGDEQFF.

Here the CDR3 DNA reads TGTGCCAGCAGCGTAGTGGGGACAGGGACCTACAATGAGCAGTTCTTC. Its translation is CASSVVGTGTYNEQFF. This sequence joins TRBV9 and TRBJ2-1, with 9 nucleotides matching TRBD1. The CDR3 has 16 amino acids. V shed 0 bases and J 2 bases; nucleotides not matched to a gene: 3. Germline loops: CDR1 SGDLS, CDR2 YYNGEE.

V usage is TRBV6-1 and J usage is TRBJ2-7; 9 bases are a match to TRBD1. Germline CDR1 and CDR2: MNHNS and SASEGT. The CDR3 totals 13 residues. J was trimmed by 3 bases and V by 6 bases; bases with no gene match: 3. In DNA form, the CDR3 reads TGTGCCAGCAGCCCGGACAGGGGCTACGAGCAGTACTTC. It translates to CASSPDRGYEQYF.

The V gene is TRBV6-6, the J gene TRBJ1-4; D not certain. The V end lost 7 bases, the J end lost 5 bases, and 11 bases lay between the germline ends. The CDR3 sequence is 13 residues long. CDR1 is MNHNY and CDR2 is SVGAGI in the germline V gene (reference sequence). CDR3 coding DNA: TGTGCCAGCAAGAAGGGAGGGAATGAAAAACTGTTTTTT. This encodes CASKKGGNEKLFF.

The J gene is TRBJ2-3, the V gene TRBV5-4; a weak D match, TRBD2 (5 bases). V was trimmed by 0 bases and J by 5 bases, leaving 13 bases between them. The germline gives CDR1 SGHNT, CDR2 YYREEE (reference sequence). The CDR3 runs to 15 residues. As DNA, the CDR3 is TGTGCCAGCAGCTTGGGGTTGAGGGCCGGAGATACGCAGTATTTT. Protein: CASSLGLRAGDTQYF.

CDR3 loop: CASCREGDNEQFF. As DNA, the CDR3 is TGTGCCAGTTGTCGGGAGGGCGACAATGAGCAGTTCTTC. The genes are TRBV19 and TRBJ2-1, with 8 positions matching TRBD2. The CDR3 has 13 amino acids. Germline-derived CDR1 and CDR2 are LNHDA and SQIVND (reference sequence). V lost 8 bases to trimming and J lost 5 bases; unmatched junction nucleotides: 5.

CDR3 residues: CATRWQGAPDTQYF. The CDR3, as DNA: TGCGCAACTCGGTGGCAGGGGGCCCCAGATACGCAGTATTTT. The genes are TRBV5-1 and TRBJ2-3; TRBD1 aligns across 8 bases. CDR1 is SGHRS and CDR2 is YFSETQ in the germline V gene. CDR3 length: 14 amino acids.

V gene TRBV25-1 combines with J gene TRBJ2-1; possibly TRBD1 for D (6 bases). Germline V CDR1 and CDR2: MGHDK, SYGVNS. V lost 7 bases, J lost 5 bases, and 15 bases lay in between. This CDR3 contains 14 residues. The CDR3 loop is CASTGNRAHNEQFF. The CDR3 DNA reads as TGTGCCAGCACCGGCAACAGGGCTCACAATGAGCAGTTCTTC.

The chain couples TRBV7-3 to TRBJ2-1; no clear D gene. V lost 2 bases to trimming and J lost 6 bases, with 5 bases between them. The V gene's germline CDR1 is SGHTA and CDR2 FQGTGA. The CDR3 runs to 12 residues. CDR3: CASSLGVNEQFF. CDR3 in DNA: TGTGCCAGCAGCTTAGGAGTCAATGAGCAGTTCTTC.

This clone was recorded only once. The chain joins TRBV4-3 to TRBJ1-6; 8 bases line up with TRBD1. The CDR3 has 14 amino acids. CDR1 and CDR2 (germline): LGHNA, YSLEER. Trimming took 4 bases from V and 9 from J; bases not matched to a gene: 5. CDR3 sequence (DNA): TGCGCCAGCAGCCTTGGACAGGGAGTTTCACCCCTCCACTTT. Its protein product is CASSLGQGVSPLHF.

This clone has just one count. V and J are TRBV7-6 and TRBJ2-1; D ambiguous. The CDR3 length is 15 residues. Germline assignment: CDR1 SGHVS and CDR2 FNYEAQ. Trimming removed 4 bases at V and 0 bases at J, with 10 bases between. The CDR3 sequence: CASSSTWSSYNEQFF. In DNA, the CDR3 is TGTGCCAGCAGCTCGACTTGGAGCTCCTACAATGAGCAGTTCTTC.

The table lists this clone with a count of one. The chain has TRBV11-2 and TRBJ1-5, with D hard to call. With 4 bases removed from V and 7 bases from J, the gap between germline ends came to 17 bases. This CDR3 has 15 amino acids. Germline V lookup: CDR1 SGHAT, CDR2 FQNNGV. For the CDR3, the DNA is TGTGCCAGCAGCTGGAACCGGGGTGTAGGGCAGCCCCAGCATTTT. It encodes CASSWNRGVGQPQHF.

This chain uses TRBV15 with TRBJ1-5; 10 bases map to TRBD1. The CDR3 runs to 15 residues. V shed 3 bases and J 4 bases; nucleotides not matched to a gene: 3. Germline CDR1 is LNHNV and CDR2 is YYDKDF (reference sequence). The CDR3 spells CATSRDRGINQPQHF. In nucleotides, the CDR3 is TGTGCCACCAGCAGGGACAGGGGGATAAATCAGCCCCAGCATTTT.